A single sample gave rise to the 9 T cell receptor beta chains below, sequenced in a study of control samples from healthy donors and cancer patients. Profiled with immunoSEQ multiplex PCR; TCRdb holds only in-frame clones, not every one. The repertoire includes about 100,000 clones, roughly nine tenths of them detected once, and roughly 18% sits in the top ten. The sequenced material came from blood. The origin of the receptors is a woman aged 45-59 years in good health.

The V gene is TRBV29-1, the J gene TRBJ2-5, with D perhaps TRBD1 or TRBD2 (7 bases each). The CDR3 is 14 amino acids. The V gene's germline CDR1 is SQVTM and CDR2 ANQGSEA. V gave up 7 bases and J gave up 2 bases, with 17 bases separating them. The CDR3 nucleotides read TGCAGCGCCCAGGGGGGGACGGGACAAGAGACCCAGTACTTC. This sequence encodes CSAQGGTGQETQYF.

This sequence joins TRBV5-1 and TRBJ1-1; the match to TRBD1 covers 8 bases. V shed 3 bases and J 1 base; nucleotides not matched to a gene: 11. CDR1 and CDR2 from the germline V gene are SGHRS and YFSETQ. This CDR3 region has 17 residues. The CDR3 coding sequence is TGCGCCAGCAGCTACGCCGGGACAGGAGGGGCGAACACTGAAGCTTTCTTT. Its protein product is CASSYAGTGGANTEAFF. Filled out from reference TRBV5-1 and TRBJ1-1, the complete variable domain reads KAGVTQTPRYLIKTRGQQVTLSCSPISGHRSVSWYQQTPGQGLQFLFEYFSETQRNKGNFPGRFSGRQFSNSRSEMNVSTLELGDSALYLCASSYAGTGGANTEAFFGQGTRLTVV.

The chain employs TRBV19 and TRBJ1-1, with TRBD1 matching 8 bases. J was trimmed by 1 base and V by 3 bases; bases with no gene match: 1. The germline gives CDR1 LNHDA, CDR2 SQIVND (reference sequence). The CDR3 contains 14 residues. The CDR3 DNA sequence: TGTGCCAGTAGTATGGACAGGGCGAACACTGAAGCTTTCTTT. This sequence encodes CASSMDRANTEAFF.

The chain carries TRBV28 and TRBJ2-1; D remains ambiguous. This CDR3 has 17 amino acids. Germline CDR1 MDHEN, CDR2 SYDVKM. V lost 3 bases, J lost 0 bases, and 15 bases lay in between. CDR3 DNA: TGTGCCAGCAGTTTCCGGAACCAACTGAGCTCCTACAATGAGCAGTTCTTC. Its translation is CASSFRNQLSSYNEQFF.

The rearrangement joins TRBV2 to TRBJ2-3; tentatively, D is TRBD2 (5 bases). Trimming removed 1 base at V and 0 bases at J, with 17 bases between. The CDR3 has 18 residues. Germline V gene sequence: CDR1 SNHLY, CDR2 FYNNEI. CDR3 sequence reads: CASSEGNIVGISTDTQYF. For the CDR3, the DNA is TGTGCCAGCAGTGAAGGGAATATTGTCGGGATCAGCACAGATACGCAGTATTTT.

The chain recombines TRBV20-1 with TRBJ2-5; D is undetermined. V was clipped by 6 bases and J by 8 bases, with 13 bases between them. CDR1 and CDR2 from the germline V gene are DFQATT and SNEGSKA (reference sequence). The CDR3 runs to 11 residues. CDR3 bases: TGCAGTGCAACAAGGGAACTAACCCAGTACTTC. This gives the protein CSATRELTQYF.

V usage is TRBV18 and J usage is TRBJ2-5; TRBD1 matches at 9 bases. CDR1 and CDR2 (germline): KGHSH, LQKENI. V lost 3 bases to trimming and J lost 9 bases; unmatched junction nucleotides: 11. The CDR3 contains 15 residues. The CDR3 sequence: CASSPGTGPPPAQYF. The CDR3 bases are TGTGCCAGCTCACCGGGGACAGGGCCACCACCGGCCCAGTACTTC.

The gene calls are TRBV7-9 and TRBJ1-2, with 8 nucleotides matching TRBD1. The germline V gene has CDR1 SEHNR and CDR2 FQNEAQ (reference sequence). The V and J ends lost 5 bases and 6 bases, in that order; junction bases with no gene match: 2. The CDR3 is 12 residues long. CDR3 nucleotides: TGTGCCAGCAGCGAGGACAGGGATGGCTACACCTTC. The encoded protein is CASSEDRDGYTF.

The chain combines TRBV5-1 with TRBJ2-7; no definite D call. Trimming shortened V by 0 bases and J by 4 bases, and 8 bases separated the two germline ends. Germline-derived CDR1 and CDR2 are SGHRS and YFSETQ. The CDR3 has 13 residues. The CDR3 loop reads CASSLGSPYEQYF. CDR3 nucleotides: TGCGCCAGCAGCTTGGGTTCCCCGTACGAGCAGTACTTC.